The 5 T cell receptor beta chains reported below all come from one sample, sequenced in a study of OX40 agonist ivuxolimab in advanced cancers. The assay was immunoSEQ multiplex PCR, and TCRdb's table has in-frame clones only and misses some. The sample records about 8,900 clones, just under 70% being singletons. Source: CD4+ or CD8+ T cells sorted from blood, taken in a trial of the OX40 agonist ivuxolimab. The origin of the receptors is an adult with an advanced solid tumor such as melanoma, head and neck, liver or kidney cancer.

J is TRBJ2-7 and V is TRBV27; TRBD1 matches at 9 bases. Germline CDR1 reads MNHEY; CDR2 reads SMNVEV (reference sequence). This CDR3 comprises 14 residues. J gave up 2 bases and V 5 bases, and 4 bases lay outside the gene matches. The CDR3 sequence: CASSGQGSAYEQYF. The DNA for the CDR3 is TGTGCCAGCAGTGGACAGGGGAGTGCCTACGAGCAGTACTTC.

This chain connects TRBV15 to TRBJ2-2; D possibly corresponds to TRBD1 (6 bases). CDR3 size: 13 residues. V was shortened by 7 bases and J by 4 bases, with 10 bases between the two germline ends. From germline, CDR1 is LNHNV and CDR2 YYDKDF (reference sequence). The CDR3 DNA follows: TGTGCCACCACGGACAGCCCCACCGGGGAGCTGTTTTTT. Protein: CATTDSPTGELFF.

This chain uses TRBV28 with TRBJ1-3, with 9 nucleotides matching TRBD1. Germline CDR1 MDHEN, CDR2 SYDVKM. The junction had 12 bases not matched to a gene; V was cut back by 3 bases and J by 0 bases. The CDR3 contains 19 residues. Written as DNA, the CDR3 is TGTGCCAGCAGTTTTTCCCCCTCCACAGGGGGCATCTCTGGAAACACCATATATTTT. Residues: CASSFSPSTGGISGNTIYF.

The genes are TRBV4-3 and TRBJ2-5, with a tentative D call TRBD2 (6 bases). Germline V lookup: CDR1 LGHNA, CDR2 YSLEER. The V gene lost 0 bases and the J gene lost 3 bases, with 8 bases spanning the gap. The CDR3 spans 14 residues. The CDR3 nucleotides read TGCGCCAGCAGCCAAGATTGGGGGGAAGAGACCCAGTACTTC. Its translation is CASSQDWGEETQYF.

The gene calls are TRBV15 and TRBJ1-6, with D maybe TRBD1 (5 bases). The V gene's germline CDR1 is LNHNV and CDR2 YYDKDF (reference sequence). The ends were cut back, 0 bases at V and 8 bases at J, with 14 bases in the middle. This CDR3 is 16 amino acids long. The CDR3 reads CATSREDMGWDSPLHF. CDR3 DNA sequence: TGTGCCACCAGCAGAGAGGACATGGGGTGGGATTCACCCCTCCACTTT.